These T cell receptor beta chains were read from a single sample in a study of cytomegalovirus exposure and HLA in healthy donors. This table comes from immunoSEQ multiplex PCR, and its TCRdb copy is limited to in-frame clones, with some not included. The sample yields 90,000 or so clones, about 77% seen once. Sequencing was done on a sample of PBMCs. Receptor source: a male donor in good health and CMV-seropositive. The CDR3 runs from the conserved cysteine through the conserved F or W. The D gene is left open where the match is weak. Clone sizes are given selectively: once, few, many, or a class where the clone is expanded.

D gene	V gene	clone size	J gene	CDR3 protein	CDR3 DNA
NA	TRBV5-1	once	TRBJ2-7	CASSASIYEQYF	TGCGCCAGCAGCGCTAGTATCTACGAGCAGTACTTC
NA	TRBV19	NA	TRBJ1-1	CASSIARGTEAFF	TGTGCCAGTAGTATAGCCCGGGGAACTGAAGCTTTCTTT
NA	TRBV5-1	NA	TRBJ2-7	CASSLASYEQYF	TGCGCCAGCAGCTTGGCATCCTACGAGCAGTACTTC
NA	TRBV5-6	NA	TRBJ2-7	CASSPDRSHEQYF	TGTGCCAGCAGCCCAGACAGGAGCCACGAGCAGTACTTC
TRBD1	TRBV18	NA	TRBJ2-7	CASSRPGQGAFEQYF	TGTGCCAGCTCACGACCGGGACAGGGGGCCTTCGAGCAGTACTTC
NA	TRBV6-1	once	TRBJ1-4	CASSAARLNEKLFF	TGTGCCAGCAGTGCCGCCAGGCTTAATGAAAAACTGTTTTTT
TRBD1	TRBV7-9	NA	TRBJ2-5	CASSLAGTGLEETQYF	TGTGCCAGCAGCTTAGCCGGGACAGGGCTCGAAGAGACCCAGTACTTC
TRBD2	TRBV19	NA	TRBJ2-1	CASDPGLAGNEQFF	TGTGCCAGCGATCCGGGACTAGCGGGCAATGAGCAGTTCTTC
TRBD1	TRBV4-2	NA	TRBJ2-7	CASSQYPRTGESGEQYF	TGTGCCAGCAGCCAATACCCCCGGACAGGGGAATCAGGGGAGCAGTACTTC
TRBD1	TRBV5-4	NA	TRBJ2-7	CASSSTGAGEQYF	TGTGCCAGCAGCTCGACAGGGGCGGGAGAGCAGTACTTC
TRBD2	TRBV5-4	few	TRBJ2-1	CASSTRASGKVFEQFF	TGTGCCAGCAGCACCAGGGCTAGCGGGAAGGTTTTTGAGCAGTTCTTC
NA	TRBV4-2	few	TRBJ1-4	CASSQERVERLFF	TGTGCCAGCAGCCAAGAGAGGGTTGAAAGACTGTTTTTT
NA	TRBV6-5	once	TRBJ1-2	CASSSPIGELNYGYTF	TGTGCCAGCAGTTCTCCGATCGGAGAGCTTAACTATGGCTACACCTTC
NA	TRBV6-1	few	TRBJ2-1	CASSDGGTPSIF	TGTGCCAGCAGTGATGGCGGGACCCCCTCGATCTTC
NA	TRBV7-8	NA	TRBJ2-5	CASSPSAGFQETQYF	TGTGCCAGCAGCCCTTCCGCGGGATTCCAAGAGACCCAGTACTTC
NA	TRBV5-6	NA	TRBJ2-7	CASSAALYEQYF	TGTGCCAGCAGCGCGGCCCTCTACGAGCAGTACTTC
TRBD1	TRBV5-6	few	TRBJ1-1	CASSPAGTGLTEAFF	TGTGCCAGCAGCCCGGCTGGGACAGGGCTGACTGAAGCTTTCTTT
TRBD1	TRBV27	once	TRBJ2-7	CASSIRQGPYEQYF	TGTGCCAGCAGCATACGACAGGGCCCCTACGAGCAGTACTTC
TRBD1	TRBV30	NA	TRBJ1-1	CALQGRTEAFF	TGTGCCTTACAGGGGAGGACTGAAGCTTTCTTT
TRBD1	TRBV18	NA	TRBJ1-1	CASSPAQGGTEAFF	TGTGCCAGCTCGCCAGCACAGGGGGGCACTGAAGCTTTCTTT
TRBD1	TRBV10-2	few	TRBJ2-2	CASSDWTGLNTGELFF	TGCGCCAGCAGTGACTGGACAGGGCTCAACACCGGGGAGCTGTTTTTT
NA	TRBV7-9	NA	TRBJ2-7	CASSLVRGRDEQYF	TGTGCCAGCAGCTTAGTTAGGGGAAGGGACGAGCAGTACTTC
NA	TRBV19	NA	TRBJ1-2	CASSISGGNYGYTF	TGTGCCAGTAGTATCTCAGGAGGGAACTATGGCTACACCTTC
TRBD1	TRBV4-1	few	TRBJ1-1	CASSHGADRADMNTEAFF	TGCGCCAGCAGCCACGGTGCGGACAGGGCTGACATGAACACTGAAGCTTTCTTT
TRBD1	TRBV5-1	few	TRBJ2-1	CASSGQGARFDEQFF	TGCGCCAGCAGCGGGCAGGGGGCACGTTTCGATGAGCAGTTCTTC
NA	TRBV27	NA	TRBJ2-5	CASSLSEIAETQYF	TGTGCCAGCAGTTTATCGGAAATAGCAGAGACCCAGTACTTC
TRBD1	TRBV2	NA	TRBJ1-1	CASSQGVLTEAFF	TGTGCCAGCAGTCAGGGGGTGTTGACTGAAGCTTTCTTT
NA	TRBV6-5	NA	TRBJ1-1	CASSPGGLTEAFF	TGTGCCAGCAGCCCGGGGGGGCTCACTGAAGCTTTCTTT
TRBD1	TRBV18	few	TRBJ1-1	CASASTGDHYEAFF	TGTGCCAGCGCCTCGACAGGGGACCACTATGAAGCTTTCTTT
TRBD2	TRBV28	NA	TRBJ2-7	CASSSRRRERYEQYF	TGTGCCAGCAGTTCTCGAAGGCGGGAGCGTTACGAGCAGTACTTC